This TCR beta chain was recovered during a study of vaccination and CD4 T cells after COVID-19. For the study at large: Median time from COVID diagnosis to post-COVID sampling was over 85 days (35 to 161).

This clonotype was counted between two and nine times. The antigen is unknown. The time point is: late sampling 161 to 241 days after vaccination in three convalescent patients. Treatment indicated: 10-day PBMC culture with coronavirus spike peptide pools or control peptides (ViraFEST assay). Wells contained 1.9 million or so PBMCs each, and these were cultured with around 9.6 IU/ml IL-2 and 9 to 10 ug/ml peptide pools. The Oncomine TCR Beta short-read assay generated sequence data from the DNA of cultured CD4+ T cells. Genomic DNA was extracted from cultured CD4+ T cells. In TCRdb, the PCR reads were re-called with MiXCR into one record per CDR3 protein. This repertoire shows around 27,000 distinct CDR3 sequences, around a third found once; its top ten account for roughly 3.5%. The ends lost 4 bases at V and 2 bases at J; junction bases unmatched: 5. CDR3 length: 15 residues. The germline gives CDR1 SGHTA, CDR2 FQGTGA.

The chain carries TRBV7-3 and TRBJ2-7; TRBD2 matches 10 bases. Sequences were derived from CD4+ T cells from blood, cultured in vitro, sampled about 7 months after SARS-CoV-2 vaccination. The clonotype was recovered from a human donor who had recovered from COVID-19. This CDR3 is CASSSGTSEPYEQYF. In DNA, the CDR3 is TGTGCCAGCAGCTCCGGGACTAGCGAACCCTACGAGCAGTACTTC.